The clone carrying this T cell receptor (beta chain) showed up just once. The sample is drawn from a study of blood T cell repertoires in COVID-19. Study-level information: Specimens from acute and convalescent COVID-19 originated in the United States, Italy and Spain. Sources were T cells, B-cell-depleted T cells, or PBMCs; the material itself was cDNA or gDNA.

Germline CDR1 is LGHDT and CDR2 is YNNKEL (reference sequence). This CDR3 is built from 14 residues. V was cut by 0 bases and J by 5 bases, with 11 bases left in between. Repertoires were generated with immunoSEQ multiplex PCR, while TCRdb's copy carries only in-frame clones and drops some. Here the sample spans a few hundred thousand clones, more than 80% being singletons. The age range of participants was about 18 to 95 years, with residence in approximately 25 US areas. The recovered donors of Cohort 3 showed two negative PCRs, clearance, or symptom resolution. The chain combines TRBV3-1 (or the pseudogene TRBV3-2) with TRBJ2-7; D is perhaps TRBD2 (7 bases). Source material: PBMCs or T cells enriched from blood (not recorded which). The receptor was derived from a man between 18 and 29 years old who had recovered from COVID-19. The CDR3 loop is CASSQEGGAHEQYF. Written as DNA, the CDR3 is TGTGCCAGCAGCCAAGAAGGGGGGGCTCACGAGCAGTACTTC.